The entry below describes one T cell receptor beta chain. Assay used: immunoSEQ multiplex PCR; TCRdb lists only in-frame clones, some missing. The data contain roughly 80,000 clones, 75% to 90% of them singletons. This specimen belongs to a study of OX40 agonist ivuxolimab in advanced cancers. Overall study: The drug used for patients, ivuxolimab, was an agonistic anti-OX40 (CD134) antibody.

Germline values: CDR1 KGHSH, CDR2 LQKENI. Trimming took 4 bases from V and 4 from J; bases not matched to a gene: 10. CDR3 length: 16 residues. The source is an adult with an advanced solid tumor such as melanoma, head and neck, liver or kidney cancer. The sequencing used CD4+ or CD8+ T cells sorted from blood, collected in a trial of the OX40 agonist ivuxolimab. The chain carries TRBV18 and TRBJ1-1; the match to TRBD1 covers 9 bases. The CDR3 loop reads CASSRDREGLGTEAFF. Written as DNA, the CDR3 is TGTGCCAGCTCACGGGACAGGGAGGGTCTGGGCACTGAAGCTTTCTTT.